Shown below are 26 T cell receptor beta chains from a single sample sequenced in a study of blood T cells in healthy people across ages. The authors ran a second PCR of roughly 6 to 11 cycles using a sample-barcoded 5' primer and a J-beta primer mix. Each CDR3 protein is one row after TCRdb ran MiXCR on the 5' RACE reads. The sample shows 1.4 million to 1.5 million distinct CDR3 sequences, 42% of them seen only once. Material for sequencing was blood. These receptors were taken from a woman younger than 35 in good health.

This clonotype was counted between two and nine times. This chain links TRBV29-1 with TRBJ2-1; D is uncertain. The germline V and J ends were trimmed by 4 bases and 9 bases, with 16 bases remaining between them. The CDR3 extends over 13 amino acids. Germline CDR1 SQVTM, CDR2 ANQGSEA. The CDR3 nucleotides are TGCAGCGTTGGTCGGGCCCTTGTTGGTGAGCAGTTCTTC. Translating gives CSVGRALVGEQFF.

The chain combines TRBV25-1 with TRBJ1-6, with D possibly being TRBD1 (5 bases). Germline V gives CDR1 MGHDK, CDR2 SYGVNS. The CDR3 extends over 15 amino acids. The V and J ends lost 2 bases and 7 bases respectively, with 12 bases between them. The CDR3 DNA reads TGTGCCAGCAGTGAACGAGTCGGGGACAATTCACCCCTCCACTTT. As protein: CASSERVGDNSPLHF.

This clonotype appeared a few times. The rearrangement joins TRBV7-3 to TRBJ2-7; 10 nucleotides match TRBD2. CDR3 length: 15 amino acids. CDR1 is SGHTA, CDR2 FQGTGA, per germline. Germline trimming cut 6 bases from V and 4 bases from J; bases unmatched to any gene: 9. CDR3 region: CASSPSGGLGYEQYF. Written as DNA, the CDR3 is TGTGCCAGCAGTCCTAGCGGGGGCCTAGGGTACGAGCAGTACTTC.

The chain couples TRBV12-3 or TRBV12-4 to TRBJ1-2, with TRBD1 matching over 8 bases. The CDR3 length is 13 residues. The V and J ends lost 7 bases and 8 bases, in that order; junction bases with no gene match: 9. The CDR3 coding sequence is TGTGCCAGCATCGAGACAGGGGTTGGCGGCTACACCTTC. It yields the protein CASIETGVGGYTF.

This clonotype has at least ten counts. V is TRBV29-1 and J is TRBJ2-1; 9 positions agree with TRBD2. This CDR3 is built from 15 residues. Germline V gives CDR1 SQVTM, CDR2 ANQGSEA. J gave up 8 bases and V 3 bases, and 11 bases lay outside the gene matches. This CDR3 is CSVDPGLASEDEQFF. DNA of the CDR3: TGCAGCGTTGATCCCGGACTAGCGTCCGAGGATGAGCAGTTCTTC.

This clonotype was observed a few times. This rearrangement joins TRBV30 to TRBJ2-3, with D perhaps TRBD1 (5 bases). The CDR3 spans 14 residues. The ends were cut back, 1 base at V and 7 bases at J, with 15 bases in the middle. Germline V CDR1 and CDR2: GTSNPN, SVGIG (reference sequence). The CDR3 DNA follows: TGTGCCTGGAGTGATGTGGGCAGGGCTAATACGCAGTATTTT. Encoded protein: CAWSDVGRANTQYF.

This clonotype was detected once. The chain couples TRBV5-1 to TRBJ2-1; TRBD2 matches at 13 bases. The germline V gene encodes CDR1 SGHRS and CDR2 YFSETQ. V dropped 7 bases and J dropped 3; count of bases not matched to a gene: 7. CDR3 length equals 16 residues. CDR3 region: CASGTSGTTHYNEQFF. The CDR3 nucleotides read TGCGCCAGCGGGACTAGCGGGACGACCCACTACAATGAGCAGTTCTTC.

V usage is TRBV5-1 and J usage is TRBJ2-7; 10 nucleotides match TRBD1. The ends lost 5 bases at V and 2 bases at J; junction bases unmatched: 7. The CDR3 covers 15 residues. Per germline, CDR1 SGHRS and CDR2 YFSETQ. CDR3 DNA sequence: TGCGCCAGCAGGTCACCGGGACAGGGGACCTACGAGCAGTACTTC. This sequence encodes CASRSPGQGTYEQYF.

The genes are TRBV7-2 and TRBJ2-5, with D possibly TRBD2 on 6 matching bases. The CDR3 runs to 16 residues. The germline V gene encodes CDR1 SGHTA and CDR2 FQGNSA. The ends were cut back, 3 bases at V and 7 bases at J, with 21 bases in the middle. Written as DNA, the CDR3 is TGTGCCAGCAGCTTTTACGCGGGGCGGATTCGGGGGACCCAGTACTTC. This translates into CASSFYAGRIRGTQYF.

This clonotype was found a few times. The chain is built from TRBV27 and TRBJ2-7; 7 bases agree with TRBD1. The CDR3 is 16 residues long. Looked up from germline, CDR1 is MNHEY and CDR2 is SMNVEV (reference sequence). V gave up 4 bases and J gave up 2 bases; unmatched junction bases: 11. The DNA of the CDR3 is TGTGCCAGCAGTTGGGCATCCGGGACAGCCCCCTACGAGCAGTACTTC. Amino acid sequence: CASSWASGTAPYEQYF.

V usage is TRBV5-8 and J usage is TRBJ2-7, with TRBD2 identical over 7 bases. Trimming cost V 0 bases and J 7 bases; bases outside gene matches: 7. This CDR3 has 14 amino acids. CDR1 SGHTS and CDR2 YDEGEE come from the germline V gene. The CDR3 is CASSLDDSGWEQYF. The CDR3 bases are TGTGCCAGCAGCTTGGATGATAGCGGGTGGGAGCAGTACTTC.

The chain recombines TRBV9 with TRBJ1-2; 8 bases fit TRBD1. The CDR3 consists of 13 residues. The ends lost 2 bases at V and 8 bases at J; junction bases unmatched: 5. CDR1 and CDR2 from the germline V gene are SGDLS and YYNGEE. The chain's CDR3 is CASSVRTGYGYTF. DNA for the CDR3: TGTGCCAGCAGCGTGAGGACAGGGTACGGCTACACCTTC.

Regarding this clonotype: An end of the junction does not agree with germline; a read error may underlie this. The J gene is TRBJ2-7, the V gene TRBV7-7, with D possibly TRBD1 on 5 matching bases. The germline V gene has CDR1 SSHAT and CDR2 FNYEAQ (reference sequence). There are 14 residues in the CDR3. The CDR3 here is CASSPRADYNEQYF. The CDR3 DNA sequence: TGTGCTAGCAGCCCCAGGGCGGATTACAATGAGCAGTACTTC.

In its sample, this clonotype was seen once. The CDR3 bases are TGTGCCAGCAGCCAAGGTGGACAGGGCTATAATTCACCCCTCCACTTT. Amino acids: CASSQGGQGYNSPLHF. This chain joins TRBV4-2 and TRBJ1-6; 8 nucleotides line up with TRBD1. Germline CDR1 is LGHNA and CDR2 is YNFKEQ. The CDR3 length is 16 residues. The ends lost 1 base at V and 3 bases at J; junction bases unmatched: 2.

This chain uses TRBV7-8 with TRBJ2-2; D gene uncertain. V lost 5 bases and J lost 4, with 29 bases in between. This CDR3 region has 20 residues. The V gene's germline CDR1 is SGHVS and CDR2 FQNEAQ. CDR3 bases: TGTGCCAGCAGCGTCCCGGTCGCGAAGACGGTCCCAGGATCCACCGGGGAGCTGTTTTTT. It translates to CASSVPVAKTVPGSTGELFF. Looking up the rest from reference TRBV7-8 and TRBJ2-2 gives the full variable domain: GAGVSQSPRYKVAKRGQDVALRCDPISGHVSLFWYQQALGQGPEFLTYFQNEAQLDKSGLPSDRFFAERPEGSVSTLKIQRTQQEDSAVYLCASSVPVAKTVPGSTGELFFGEGSRLTVL.

This sequence joins TRBV2 and TRBJ2-1; D unresolved. Per the germline V gene, CDR1 is SNHLY and CDR2 is FYNNEI. The CDR3 totals 14 residues. V lost 8 bases, J lost 2 bases, and 13 bases lay in between. CDR3 sequence: CASPRDGAYNEQFF. The DNA of the CDR3 is TGTGCCAGCCCGCGTGACGGAGCCTACAATGAGCAGTTCTTC.

This clonotype was counted a few times. The chain recombines TRBV7-2 with TRBJ1-2; TRBD1 might be the D (5 bases). The CDR3 totals 14 residues. Germline V gene sequence: CDR1 SGHTA, CDR2 FQGNSA. Trimming took off 4 bases at V and 3 bases at J, with 12 bases between the two ends. The CDR3 protein is CASSSPGRDYGYTF. In DNA, the CDR3 is TGTGCCAGCAGCTCCCCCGGCAGGGACTATGGCTACACCTTC.

The J gene is TRBJ2-1, the V gene TRBV7-2; D possibly corresponds to TRBD1 (6 bases). The J call may be incorrect, as the DNA end agrees better with TRBJ2-7. The CDR3 covers 13 residues. From germline, CDR1 is SGHTA and CDR2 FQGNSA. CDR3 sequence reads: CASSILRDNEQYF. CDR3 nucleotides: TGTGCCAGCAGCATCCTTCGGGACAATGAGCAGTACTTC.

This clonotype was observed a handful of times. This rearrangement joins TRBV28 to TRBJ2-7; D unresolved. Deletions cut 5 bases from V and 3 bases from J, with 20 bases between. Germline V lookup: CDR1 MDHEN, CDR2 SYDVKM. The CDR3 length is 16 residues. For the CDR3, the DNA is TGTGCCAGCAGTCCCCTGAAGGACGGAAAAGACTACGAGCAGTACTTC. Translation: CASSPLKDGKDYEQYF.

The chain joins TRBV30 to TRBJ2-5; the D call may be TRBD1 or TRBD2 (5 bases each). The V gene's germline CDR1 is GTSNPN and CDR2 SVGIG (reference sequence). The CDR3 totals 13 residues. V shed 5 bases and J shed 1 base, with 11 bases lying between them. The CDR3 coding sequence is TGTGCCTGGCAGAACGGGGCCCAAGAGACCCAGTACTTC. Translation: CAWQNGAQETQYF. Filled out from reference TRBV30 and TRBJ2-5, the complete variable domain reads SQTIHQWPATLVQPVGSPLSLECTVEGTSNPNLYWYRQAAGRGLQLLFYSVGIGQISSEVPQNLSASRPQDRQFILSSKKLLLSDSGFYLCAWQNGAQETQYFGPGTRLLVL.

This clonotype was counted a few times. The chain links TRBV4-1 to TRBJ1-2, with 8 positions matching TRBD1. The CDR3 is 15 amino acids. Trimming removed 4 bases from V and 3 bases from J; junction bases left unmatched: 7. Germline V gene data show CDR1 as MGHRA and CDR2 as YSYEKL. The CDR3 nucleotides read TGCGCCAGCAGCCTCGGGGGACAGGAGGACTATGGCTACACCTTC. Its translation is CASSLGGQEDYGYTF.

This clonotype was seen a handful of times. The rearrangement uses TRBV7-2 and TRBJ2-7, with D hard to call. The CDR3 runs to 13 residues. Trimming took off 1 base at V and 6 bases at J, with 10 bases between the two ends. CDR1 and CDR2 (germline): SGHTA, FQGNSA. The CDR3 reads CASSLDKAPEQYF. CDR3 nucleotide sequence: TGTGCCAGCAGCTTAGATAAAGCTCCCGAGCAGTACTTC.

CDR3 loop: CSVVPGNEKLFF. The DNA of the CDR3 is TGCAGCGTTGTGCCTGGGAATGAAAAACTGTTTTTT. The chain has TRBV29-1 and TRBJ1-4, with D hard to call. Between the trimmed V and J ends, which lost 4 bases and 5 bases, there was a span of 8 bases. Per germline, CDR1 SQVTM and CDR2 ANQGSEA. The CDR3 is 12 residues long.

This sequence joins TRBV12-3 or TRBV12-4 and TRBJ2-3, with D maybe TRBD2 (7 bases). The V end was cut by 4 bases, the J end by 2 bases, with 13 bases between. CDR3 length equals 15 residues. The CDR3 here is CASSSRGAPTDTQYF. CDR3 DNA: TGTGCCAGCAGTTCCCGGGGGGCCCCCACAGATACGCAGTATTTT.

This clonotype has a count of ten or more. CDR3 in amino acids: CASSFTDREETQYF. CDR3 coding DNA: TGTGCCAGCAGTTTTACGGACAGGGAAGAGACCCAGTACTTC. V and J are TRBV6-2 or TRBV6-3 and TRBJ2-5, with 8 bases identical to TRBD1. The CDR3 covers 14 residues. Germline V lookup: CDR1 MNHEY, CDR2 SVGEGT. Trimming removed 4 bases from V and 3 bases from J; junction bases left unmatched: 4.

This clonotype has just a few counts. The CDR3 nucleotides read TGCAGTGCTGCCACCGGGACTAGCGTATACAATGAGCAGTTCTTC. This translates into CSAATGTSVYNEQFF. V and J are TRBV20-1 and TRBJ2-1, with 10 bases aligning to TRBD2. The germline V gene encodes CDR1 DFQATT and CDR2 SNEGSKA (reference sequence). The CDR3 is 15 amino acids. V was pared by 5 bases and J by 4 bases, with 8 bases of the junction left unmatched.